This TCR beta chain was retrieved from a study of response to subunit inactivated influenza vaccine. The CDR3 loop spans 15 amino acids. J lost 4 bases, V lost 4 bases, and 9 bases had no gene match. Germline loops: CDR1 SGHRS, CDR2 YFSETQ. One entry per CDR3 protein, called by TCRdb with MiXCR from the RT-PCR reads. The data hold roughly 650,000 distinct CDR3 sequences, with about 14% observed a single time. As concerns this clonotype: Its antigen is unidentified.

General study findings and limits: The authors suggested that every seasonal influenza vaccination recruits few new T cells.

The sample was PBMCs from blood, taken around 15 days before vaccination. This chain links TRBV5-1 with TRBJ2-5; TRBD1 matches 8 bases. The sequence derives from a man between 50 and 59 years old who received an inactivated influenza vaccine. The CDR3 nucleotides read TGCGCCAGCAGCCAGAACCCGGGACAGGCAGAGACCCAGTACTTC. Residues: CASSQNPGQAETQYF.